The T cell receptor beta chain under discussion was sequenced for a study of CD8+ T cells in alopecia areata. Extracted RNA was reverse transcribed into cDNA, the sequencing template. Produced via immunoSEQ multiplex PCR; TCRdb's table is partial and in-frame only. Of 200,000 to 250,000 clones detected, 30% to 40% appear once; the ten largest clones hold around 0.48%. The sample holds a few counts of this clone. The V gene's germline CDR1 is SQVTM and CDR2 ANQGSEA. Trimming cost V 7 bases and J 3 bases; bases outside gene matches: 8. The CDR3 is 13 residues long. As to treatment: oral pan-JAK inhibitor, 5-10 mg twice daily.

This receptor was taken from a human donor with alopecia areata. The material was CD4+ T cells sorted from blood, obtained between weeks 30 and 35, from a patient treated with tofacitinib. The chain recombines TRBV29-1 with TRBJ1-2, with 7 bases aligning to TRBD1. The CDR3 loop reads CSARRTGDYGYTF. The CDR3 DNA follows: TGCAGCGCCCGTCGGACAGGAGACTATGGCTACACCTTC.